These 30 T cell receptor beta chains were all obtained from the same sample, sequenced in a study of cytomegalovirus exposure and HLA in healthy donors (dated by TCRdb to 2017 to 2019). The library was prepared using the immunoSEQ multiplex PCR assay. For the multiplex PCR, a mixture combining 60 forward primers for TCR Vbeta segments and 13 reverse primers for TCR Jbeta segments was used. The clones in this table, taken by TCRdb from immuneACCESS, are in-frame only. Not every clone is retained; where verified, under half of the shortfall comes from an unresolved V gene, and the cause of the rest is unknown. The sample includes about 57,000 clones, with under 80% observed a single time. Of the sample, 6.8% falls within the top ten clones. The sequencing sample was made of PBMCs. The receptors here all came from a man in his thirties or forties in good health and CMV-seropositive.

The chain uses TRBV27 and TRBJ2-5, with 12 positions matching TRBD2. Germline V gene lookup returns CDR1 MNHEY and CDR2 SMNVEV (reference sequence). V gave up 3 bases and J gave up 5 bases; unmatched junction bases: 4. The CDR3 covers 15 residues. The CDR3 DNA follows: TGTGCCAGCAGTTTTGCCGGGACTAGCGGGGAGACCCAGTACTTC. It codes for CASSFAGTSGETQYF.

V is TRBV30 and J is TRBJ2-5, with D tentatively TRBD2 (5 bases). Germline V CDR1 and CDR2: GTSNPN, SVGIG (reference sequence). The CDR3 is 15 residues long. The V gene lost 3 bases and the J gene lost 4 bases, with 18 bases spanning the gap. In DNA, the CDR3 is TGTGCCTGGAGCAGAACTAGTCGAAAAGGAGAGACCCAGTACTTC. Translated, it gives CAWSRTSRKGETQYF.

The genes are TRBV30 and TRBJ1-2; no clear D. The CDR3 is 11 amino acids. CDR1 and CDR2 from the germline V gene are GTSNPN and SVGIG (reference sequence). Trimming took 0 bases from V and 4 from J, leaving 3 bases between them. This CDR3 reads CAWSVAYGYTF. The CDR3 nucleotides are TGTGCCTGGAGTGTGGCCTATGGCTACACCTTC.

This clone was picked up a small number of times. The gene calls are TRBV5-1 and TRBJ2-3; D is perhaps TRBD2 (6 bases). Trimming left V 4 bases short and J 2 bases short, with 14 bases between. This CDR3 contains 15 residues. The germline V gene encodes CDR1 SGHRS and CDR2 YFSETQ. In DNA, the CDR3 is TGCGCCAGCAGCGCGGGGCTCGACTCCACAGATACGCAGTATTTT. Its translation is CASSAGLDSTDTQYF.

V is TRBV28 and J is TRBJ1-1; D uncertain. The CDR3 loop spans 15 amino acids. V was clipped by 3 bases and J by 4 bases, with 15 bases between them. The germline gives CDR1 MDHEN, CDR2 SYDVKM. The CDR3 sequence: CASSFEVRLGTEAFF. As DNA, the CDR3 is TGTGCCAGCAGTTTCGAGGTCCGCCTAGGCACTGAAGCTTTCTTT.

This clone appeared once. The genes are TRBV7-9 and TRBJ1-5, with D perhaps TRBD1 (6 bases). CDR1 SEHNR and CDR2 FQNEAQ come from the germline V gene (reference sequence). CDR3 length: 17 amino acids. V lost 1 base, J lost 2 bases, and 15 bases lay in between. The CDR3 loop is CASSLGTGGLGNQPQHF. As DNA, the CDR3 is TGTGCCAGCAGCTTAGGGACGGGGGGGCTCGGCAATCAGCCCCAGCATTTT.

The genes are TRBV6-6 and TRBJ1-6; a possible D gene is TRBD1 (6 bases). Germline V gene sequence: CDR1 MNHNY, CDR2 SVGAGI (reference sequence). The CDR3 is made up of 12 amino acids. The V gene lost 8 bases and the J gene lost 10 bases, with 12 bases spanning the gap. CDR3 bases: TGTGCCAGCCAACAGGGTAAATCACCCCTCCACTTT. Its protein is CASQQGKSPLHF.

The chain employs TRBV7-8 and TRBJ1-6; the D gene is possibly TRBD1 (5 bases). Trimming removed 2 bases at V and 6 bases at J, with 8 bases between. In germline, CDR1 is SGHVS, CDR2 FQNEAQ. The CDR3 sequence is 14 residues long. CDR3 amino acids: CASSLTQGNSPLHF. CDR3 nucleotides: TGTGCCAGCAGCTTAACCCAGGGTAATTCACCCCTCCACTTT.

The chain carries TRBV6-4 and TRBJ1-1, with 7 bases that match TRBD1. Germline V gene data show CDR1 as MRHNA and CDR2 as SNTAGT. Trimming removed 6 bases from V and 0 bases from J; junction bases left unmatched: 4. This CDR3 has 14 amino acids. DNA of the CDR3: TGTGCCAGCAGGGCCCAGGGGGTGAACACTGAAGCTTTCTTT. Amino acid sequence: CASRAQGVNTEAFF.

V gene TRBV4-3 combines with J gene TRBJ2-6; a possible D gene is TRBD1 (6 bases). V was shortened by 3 bases and J by 0 bases, with 18 bases between the two germline ends. This CDR3 contains 19 residues. Germline V gene sequence: CDR1 LGHNA, CDR2 YSLEER. The CDR3 nucleotides read TGCGCCAGCAGCCACCACCTAGGGGACACATACTCTGGGGCCAACGTCCTGACTTTC. It yields the protein CASSHHLGDTYSGANVLTF.

The rearrangement links TRBV18 to TRBJ1-2; D is ambiguous. Per germline, CDR1 KGHSH and CDR2 LQKENI. The CDR3 extends over 14 amino acids. Deletions cut 6 bases from V and 0 bases from J, with 11 bases between. CDR3 in DNA: TGTGCCAGCTCCTTGACAACCTCTAACTATGGCTACACCTTC. This translates into CASSLTTSNYGYTF.

V usage is TRBV15 and J usage is TRBJ2-1; 8 bases line up with TRBD2. The CDR3 is made up of 16 amino acids. V was pared by 1 base and J by 2 bases, with 4 bases of the junction left unmatched. Germline V gives CDR1 LNHNV, CDR2 YYDKDF (reference sequence). CDR3 in DNA: TGTGCCACCAGCAGAGGACTAGCGAGGACCTACAATGAGCAGTTCTTC. Its translation: CATSRGLARTYNEQFF. Looking up the rest from reference TRBV15 and TRBJ2-1 gives the full variable domain: DAMVIQNPRYQVTQFGKPVTLSCSQTLNHNVMYWYQQKSSQAPKLLFHYYDKDFNNEADTPDNFQSRRPNTSFCFLDIRSPGLGDTAMYLCATSRGLARTYNEQFFGPGTRLTVL.

The chain joins TRBV2 to TRBJ1-5; the D gene is possibly TRBD1 (6 bases). The germline gives CDR1 SNHLY, CDR2 FYNNEI. The CDR3 is made up of 13 amino acids. Trimming removed 7 bases from V and 2 bases from J, with 9 bases in between. CDR3 DNA: TGTGCCAGCACAGGGGTTGGCAATCAGCCCCAGCATTTT. Protein sequence: CASTGVGNQPQHF.

The chain recombines TRBV4-1 with TRBJ1-5; 11 positions agree with TRBD1. This CDR3 comprises 19 residues. Germline loops: CDR1 MGHRA, CDR2 YSYEKL. V lost 0 bases, J lost 7 bases, and 14 bases stayed unmatched. The chain's CDR3 is CASSQDHIFGTGGGQPQHF. CDR3 nucleotides: TGCGCCAGCAGCCAAGATCATATTTTCGGGACAGGGGGGGGACAGCCCCAGCATTTT.

On this clone: The sample contains more than one DNA sequence encoding this CDR3. The rearrangement joins TRBV6-5 to TRBJ2-5, with a tentative D call TRBD2 (5 bases). CDR3 length: 15 residues. V gave up 5 bases and J gave up 2 bases, with 15 bases separating them. Germline V CDR1 and CDR2: MNHEY, SVGAGI. The CDR3 nucleotides read TGTGCCAGCAGTAGCCCGGGGTTAGGGCAAGAGACCCAGTACTTC. The encoded protein is CASSSPGLGQETQYF.

CDR3 region: CASSLVRTSGGGETQYF. The CDR3 nucleotides are TGCGCCAGCAGCTTGGTCAGGACTAGCGGGGGAGGGGAGACCCAGTACTTC. This chain uses TRBV5-1 with TRBJ2-5, with TRBD2 matching 13 bases. In germline, CDR1 is SGHRS, CDR2 YFSETQ. The ends lost 0 bases at V and 5 bases at J; junction bases unmatched: 7. CDR3 length: 17 residues.

By share, this clone ranks as medium-sized. The V call is TRBV6-1, the J call TRBJ2-3; 12 bases match TRBD2. This CDR3 is built from 15 residues. Germline CDR1 reads MNHNS; CDR2 reads SASEGT. V lost 2 bases to trimming and J lost 4 bases; unmatched junction nucleotides: 1. The CDR3 spells CASSELAGGPDTQYF. CDR3 bases: TGTGCCAGCAGTGAACTAGCGGGGGGGCCAGATACGCAGTATTTT.

The chain combines TRBV4-2 with TRBJ2-5; the D is unclear. The V end was cut by 0 bases, the J end by 4 bases, with 3 bases between. The CDR3 consists of 12 residues. Per germline, CDR1 LGHNA and CDR2 YNFKEQ. CDR3 protein: CASSQDLETQYF. Here the CDR3 DNA reads TGTGCCAGCAGCCAAGATCTAGAGACCCAGTACTTC.

This chain links TRBV11-2 with TRBJ2-5; D might be TRBD2 (5 bases). Trimming removed 3 bases from V and 6 bases from J, with 11 bases in between. The germline V gene encodes CDR1 SGHAT and CDR2 FQNNGV. The CDR3 is made up of 13 amino acids. CDR3: CASSFLEGKTQYF. In DNA, the CDR3 is TGTGCCAGCAGCTTTCTAGAGGGAAAGACCCAGTACTTC.

The V call is TRBV14, the J call TRBJ1-2; 8 positions match TRBD1. The CDR3 runs to 19 residues. The germline gives CDR1 SGHDN, CDR2 FVKESK. Trimming at V came to 0 bases and at J to 2 bases, leaving 14 bases not matched to a gene. CDR3: CASSQDLEDREPLNYGYTF. The CDR3 bases are TGTGCCAGCAGCCAAGATCTGGAGGACAGGGAACCGCTAAACTATGGCTACACCTTC.

Turning to this clone: Its ends do not fully match the called genes, so a read error is possible. The V gene is TRBV4-1, the J gene TRBJ1-1, with no clear D. Germline lookup yields CDR1 MGHRA and CDR2 YSYEKL. This CDR3 has 14 amino acids. The chain's CDR3 is CASSQDREGTEAFF. CDR3 nucleotides: TGTGCCAGCAGCCAAGATCGGGAAGGCACTGAAGCTTTCTTT.

The V gene is TRBV2, the J gene TRBJ2-7; no definite D call. V lost 1 base, J lost 2 bases, and 3 bases lay in between. Germline V CDR1 and CDR2: SNHLY, FYNNEI. This CDR3 contains 12 residues. The CDR3 bases are TGTGCCAGCAGTGAAGACACCTACGAGCAGTACTTC. Its protein is CASSEDTYEQYF.

This clone was observed a handful of times. This chain connects TRBV11-3 to TRBJ1-6, with D possibly matching TRBD1 (6 bases). The length of the CDR3 is 14 residues. Germline CDR1 is SGHNT and CDR2 is YENEEA. Trimming took 5 bases from V and 7 from J, leaving 12 bases between them. The CDR3 sequence is CASSHDRMNSPLHF. CDR3 in DNA: TGTGCCAGCAGCCATGACAGGATGAATTCACCCCTCCACTTT.

The chain joins TRBV9 to TRBJ2-1; possible D gene TRBD2, 6 bases. Trimming shortened V by 0 bases and J by 6 bases, and 13 bases separated the two germline ends. Per germline, CDR1 SGDLS and CDR2 YYNGEE. The length of the CDR3 is 15 residues. CDR3 DNA sequence: TGTGCCAGCAGCGTAGATCCTAGCGACCTCAATGAGCAGTTCTTC. Encoded protein: CASSVDPSDLNEQFF.

V is TRBV6-1 and J is TRBJ1-4; 9 bases agree with TRBD1. Trimming at V came to 6 bases and at J to 8 bases, leaving 7 bases not matched to a gene. This CDR3 has 14 residues. Germline-derived CDR1 and CDR2 are MNHNS and SASEGT. CDR3 sequence reads: CASRPGQGREKLFF. Written as DNA, the CDR3 is TGTGCCAGCAGACCGGGACAGGGTCGCGAAAAACTGTTTTTT.

The chain recombines TRBV7-7 with TRBJ2-5, with TRBD2 matching over 8 bases. The CDR3 spans 16 residues. Per germline, CDR1 SSHAT and CDR2 FNYEAQ (reference sequence). The V segment lost 8 bases and the J segment 9 bases; nucleotides outside the gene matches: 20. The CDR3, as DNA: TGTGCCAGCTCCCCGACAACTTTAGCGGGACCACGGGCCCAGTACTTC. Translating gives CASSPTTLAGPRAQYF. The whole variable domain, remainder taken from reference TRBV7-7 and TRBJ2-5, is GAGVSQSPRYKVTKRGQDVTLRCDPISSHATLYWYQQALGQGPEFLTYFNYEAQPDKSGLPSDRFSAERPEGSISTLTIQRTEQRDSAMYRCASSPTTLAGPRAQYFGPGTRLLVL.

The chain joins TRBV6-1 to TRBJ1-6, with TRBD1 identical over 8 bases. The CDR3 extends over 16 amino acids. J lost 3 bases, V lost 1 base, and 2 bases had no gene match. Germline V CDR1 and CDR2: MNHNS, SASEGT. CDR3 amino acids: CASSEGQGFYNSPLHF. The CDR3 nucleotides are TGTGCCAGCAGTGAAGGACAGGGGTTCTATAATTCACCCCTCCACTTT.

The DNA for the CDR3 is TGTGCCAGCCGCGCGGGGCCCGACAGGGGGGACACCGGGGAGCTGTTTTTT. Translating gives CASRAGPDRGDTGELFF. The chain has TRBV4-2 and TRBJ2-2, with 9 bases aligning to TRBD1. J was trimmed by 3 bases and V by 8 bases; bases with no gene match: 13. Germline V gives CDR1 LGHNA, CDR2 YNFKEQ. There are 17 residues in the CDR3.

J is TRBJ1-6 and V is TRBV28; D remains unclear. Trimming shortened V by 6 bases and J by 5 bases, and 8 bases separated the two germline ends. CDR1 MDHEN and CDR2 SYDVKM come from the germline V gene. The CDR3 has 13 residues. CDR3 DNA: TGTGCCAGCAGAACGGGAAATAATTCACCCCTCCACTTT. It yields the protein CASRTGNNSPLHF.

The sample holds a few counts of this clone. The V call is TRBV4-2, the J call TRBJ2-1, with 8 nucleotides matching TRBD1. The CDR3 length is 16 residues. The germline V gene has CDR1 LGHNA and CDR2 YNFKEQ. The trim removed 2 bases at V and 8 bases at J, leaving 11 bases unmatched. The CDR3 loop reads CASSQLGQGLVDEQFF. CDR3 sequence (DNA): TGTGCCAGCAGCCAACTAGGACAGGGTTTAGTCGATGAGCAGTTCTTC.